These 3 T cell receptor beta chains share one sample of origin, sequenced in a study of T cells in Graves' hyperthyroidism and ophthalmopathy. There were TCR beta CDR3 regions amplified from RNA transcripts. The HTBI primer set served for first-round RT-PCR of the TCR CDR3. MiXCR, run by TCRdb on the multiplex PCR reads, gives a single entry per CDR3 protein. The sample carries under 650,000 distinct CDR3 sequences, 15% to 20% recorded once. Source material: blood. The receptors come from a woman younger than 45 with Graves' hyperthyroidism.

The J gene is TRBJ2-3, the V gene TRBV2; no definite D call. Trimming left V 4 bases short and J 2 bases short, with 7 bases between. The CDR3 totals 13 residues. The germline V gene has CDR1 SNHLY and CDR2 FYNNEI. The CDR3 reads CASSGHPTDTQYF. CDR3 nucleotides: TGTGCCAGCAGTGGCCACCCCACAGATACGCAGTATTTT.

This clonotype was seen ten or more times. The V and J genes are TRBV28 and TRBJ1-3, with D perhaps TRBD1 (6 bases). Trimming pared 6 bases from V and 0 bases from J, leaving 15 bases between. This CDR3 is 16 amino acids long. Germline CDR1 is MDHEN and CDR2 is SYDVKM. CDR3 DNA: TGTGCCAGCAGCCCCCCAGGGGTTTCCTCTGGAAACACCATATATTTT. Protein: CASSPPGVSSGNTIYF.

The gene calls are TRBV29-1 and TRBJ1-2, with D uncertain. The V and J ends lost 4 bases and 6 bases respectively, with 9 bases between them. The CDR3 loop spans 11 amino acids. Looked up from germline, CDR1 is SQVTM and CDR2 is ANQGSEA. CDR3 in DNA: TGCAGCGTTGTAACCGGGAATGGCTACACCTTC. Translated, it gives CSVVTGNGYTF.